These 17 T cell receptor beta chains share one sample of origin, sequenced in a study of blood T cells in healthy people across ages. A sample-barcoded 5' primer and a J-beta primer mix were used in a second PCR of roughly 7 to 11 cycles. TCRdb fed the 5' RACE reads into MiXCR, producing one record per CDR3 protein. Among 780,000 or so distinct CDR3 sequences listed, approximately 53% were seen once. The source material was blood. The receptor set was obtained from a man between 35 and 55 years old in good health.

This chain connects TRBV20-1 to TRBJ2-3, with D possibly TRBD1 on 5 matching bases. Looked up from germline, CDR1 is DFQATT and CDR2 is SNEGSKA (reference sequence). The V and J ends lost 6 bases and 7 bases respectively, with 11 bases between them. This CDR3 has 11 amino acids. The chain's CDR3 is CSARKGYTQYF. DNA for the CDR3: TGCAGTGCCAGAAAGGGGTATACGCAGTATTTT.

A word on this clonotype: A read error may be the cause here, since a much bigger clone is one base away. The chain recombines TRBV7-9 with TRBJ2-4, with TRBD1 identical over 10 bases. The DNA matches TRBJ2-7 better at its end, which makes the J call doubtful. The CDR3 spans 13 residues. Germline loops: CDR1 SEHNR, CDR2 FQNEAQ (reference sequence). CDR3 region: CASSPTGGNEQYF. CDR3 nucleotides: TGTGCCAGCAGCCCGACAGGGGGCAACGAGCAGTACTTC.

This clonotype was detected a few times. CDR3 loop: CASSPTSVETQYF. The CDR3 DNA follows: TGTGCCAGCAGCCCTACTAGCGTGGAGACCCAGTACTTC. V usage is TRBV7-9 and J usage is TRBJ2-5; the match to TRBD2 covers 7 bases. The CDR3 contains 13 residues. J gave up 5 bases and V 5 bases, and 5 bases lay outside the gene matches. CDR1 and CDR2 from the germline V gene are SEHNR and FQNEAQ (reference sequence).

The chain combines TRBV2 with TRBJ2-5, with 10 nucleotides matching TRBD1. The germline V gene has CDR1 SNHLY and CDR2 FYNNEI. Losses at the gene ends were 5 bases for V and 1 base for J; bases not matched to a gene: 16. The CDR3 runs 19 residues. The CDR3 DNA sequence: TGTGCCAGCAGTAAAAGGACAGGGGGTGGAAGAGGGGTCCAAGAGACCCAGTACTTC. This sequence encodes CASSKRTGGGRGVQETQYF.

The chain links TRBV3-1 to TRBJ1-2; no firm D call. The CDR3 has 14 amino acids. Trimming took 1 base from V and 2 from J, leaving 8 bases between them. Germline CDR1 is LGHDT and CDR2 is YNNKEL (reference sequence). The chain's CDR3 is CASSQVLQNYGYTF. Here the CDR3 DNA reads TGTGCCAGCAGCCAAGTATTACAGAACTATGGCTACACCTTC.

The CDR3 coding sequence is TGTGCCAGCAGCACCCACACTTCTGGGGCCAACGTCCTGACTTTC. Translation: CASSTHTSGANVLTF. V is TRBV7-8 and J is TRBJ2-6; unclear D gene. Trimming took 5 bases from V and 1 from J, leaving 9 bases between them. Germline assignment: CDR1 SGHVS and CDR2 FQNEAQ. The CDR3 runs to 15 residues.

This chain joins TRBV20-1 and TRBJ2-7; TRBD1 might be the D (6 bases). The V and J ends lost 2 bases and 3 bases respectively, with 14 bases between them. There are 14 residues in the CDR3. Germline loops: CDR1 DFQATT, CDR2 SNEGSKA (reference sequence). The CDR3 DNA sequence: TGCAGTGCTAGATCACAGACAGGTGTCTACGAGCAGTACTTC. Translation: CSARSQTGVYEQYF.

The sample holds a few counts of this clonotype. V usage is TRBV28 and J usage is TRBJ2-7; tentatively, D is TRBD2 (5 bases). The CDR3 sequence is 13 residues long. CDR1 is MDHEN and CDR2 is SYDVKM in the germline V gene. The V and J ends lost 7 bases and 5 bases respectively, with 15 bases between them. The CDR3 DNA is TGTGCCAGCATCCGAGAGGGTGTGCACGAGCAGTACTTC. The encoded protein is CASIREGVHEQYF.

This clonotype was found a few times. The chain joins TRBV4-3 to TRBJ2-1; 11 nucleotides agree with TRBD2. Germline-derived CDR1 and CDR2 are LGHNA and YSLEER. This CDR3 comprises 15 residues. V lost 2 bases to trimming and J lost 6 bases; unmatched junction nucleotides: 3. The CDR3 reads CASSQLAGGGNEQFF. In DNA form, the CDR3 reads TGCGCCAGCAGCCAACTAGCGGGAGGAGGCAATGAGCAGTTCTTC.

Ten or more counts support this clonotype. This chain connects TRBV29-1 to TRBJ1-1; 7 nucleotides line up with TRBD1. Germline CDR1 reads SQVTM; CDR2 reads ANQGSEA. The trim removed 4 bases at V and 0 bases at J, leaving 11 bases unmatched. This CDR3 contains 16 residues. CDR3 protein: CSVVGDRIAMNTEAFF. CDR3 nucleotide sequence: TGCAGCGTTGTCGGGGACAGAATCGCCATGAACACTGAAGCTTTCTTT. The full variable domain, in which reference TRBV29-1 and TRBJ1-1 provide the parts outside the CDR3, is SAVISQKPSRDICQRGTSLTIQCQVDSQVTMMFWYRQQPGQSLTLIATANQGSEATYESGFVIDKFPISRPNLTFSTLTVSNMSPEDSSIYLCSVVGDRIAMNTEAFFGQGTRLTVV.

The V call is TRBV29-1, the J call TRBJ2-5; the match to TRBD1 covers 7 bases. The CDR3 loop spans 12 amino acids. In germline, CDR1 is SQVTM, CDR2 ANQGSEA. Germline trimming cut 7 bases from V and 5 bases from J; bases unmatched to any gene: 7. The CDR3 is CSGATGHETQYF. CDR3 sequence (DNA): TGCAGCGGCGCGACAGGGCACGAGACCCAGTACTTC.

The V and J genes are TRBV28 and TRBJ1-4; 9 bases align to TRBD1. Losses at the gene ends were 6 bases for V and 6 bases for J; bases not matched to a gene: 8. Germline V gene sequence: CDR1 MDHEN, CDR2 SYDVKM. The CDR3 spans 15 residues. Written as DNA, the CDR3 is TGTGCCAGCAGCTACGGGACAGGGTTTGATGAAAAACTGTTTTTT. Protein sequence: CASSYGTGFDEKLFF.

With regard to this clonotype: Being one base from a much bigger clone, this may be a read error. The V call is TRBV6-6, the J call TRBJ2-7; TRBD2 matches 9 bases. Germline V gives CDR1 MNHNY, CDR2 SVGAGI (reference sequence). V trimming: 5 bases; J trimming: 7 bases; junction bases outside the gene matches: 3. The CDR3 length is 12 residues. The DNA for the CDR3 is TGTGCCAGCAGTACCCTAGCGGGGGAGCAGTACTTC. This sequence encodes CASSTLAGEQYF.

The chain is built from TRBV5-1 and TRBJ2-3, with 8 bases that match TRBD2. This CDR3 spans 14 amino acids. Trimming cost V 5 bases and J 2 bases; bases outside gene matches: 4. CDR1 SGHRS and CDR2 YFSETQ come from the germline V gene. CDR3 residues: CASRLADTTDTQYF. As DNA, the CDR3 is TGCGCCAGCAGACTAGCGGATACCACAGATACGCAGTATTTT.

The V gene is TRBV6-1, the J gene TRBJ2-3; 10 bases agree with TRBD1. The CDR3 extends over 19 amino acids. The germline V gene encodes CDR1 MNHNS and CDR2 SASEGT. Unmatched junction bases numbered 14, after V lost 5 bases and J lost 0 bases. This CDR3 reads CASSPFGTGARLSTDTQYF. CDR3 coding DNA: TGTGCCAGCAGTCCCTTCGGGACAGGGGCACGATTAAGCACAGATACGCAGTATTTT.

The chain uses TRBV5-1 and TRBJ2-3, with D possibly matching TRBD1 (6 bases). Per germline, CDR1 SGHRS and CDR2 YFSETQ. The CDR3 loop spans 14 amino acids. V lost 7 bases and J lost 0, with 12 bases in between. The CDR3 nucleotides are TGCGCCAGCCAGGGGTCCGCTAGCACAGATACGCAGTATTTT. Amino acids: CASQGSASTDTQYF.

V is TRBV29-1 and J is TRBJ1-1; D gene ambiguous. Trimming stripped 1 base from V and 6 bases from J, with 12 bases between. The CDR3 is 13 residues long. Germline V gene lookup returns CDR1 SQVTM and CDR2 ANQGSEA. For the CDR3, the DNA is TGCAGCGTTGAAGGGGGAATCTCCCCTGAAGCTTTCTTT. Translation: CSVEGGISPEAFF.